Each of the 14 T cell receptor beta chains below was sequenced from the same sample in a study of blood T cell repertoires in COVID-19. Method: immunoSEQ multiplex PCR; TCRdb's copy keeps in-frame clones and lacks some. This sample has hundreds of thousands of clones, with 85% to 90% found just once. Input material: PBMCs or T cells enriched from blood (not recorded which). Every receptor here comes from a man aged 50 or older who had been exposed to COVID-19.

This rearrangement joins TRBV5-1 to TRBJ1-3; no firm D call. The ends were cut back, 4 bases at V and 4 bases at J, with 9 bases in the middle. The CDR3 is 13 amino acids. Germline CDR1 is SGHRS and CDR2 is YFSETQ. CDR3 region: CASSPGAGNTIYF. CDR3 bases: TGCGCCAGCAGCCCCGGAGCCGGAAACACCATATATTTT.

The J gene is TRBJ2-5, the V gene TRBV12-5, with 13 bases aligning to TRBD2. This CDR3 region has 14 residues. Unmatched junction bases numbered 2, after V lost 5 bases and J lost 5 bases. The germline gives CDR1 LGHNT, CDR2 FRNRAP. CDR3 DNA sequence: TGTGCTAGTGGTCTGACTAGCGGGAGGGAGACCCAGTACTTC. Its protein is CASGLTSGRETQYF.

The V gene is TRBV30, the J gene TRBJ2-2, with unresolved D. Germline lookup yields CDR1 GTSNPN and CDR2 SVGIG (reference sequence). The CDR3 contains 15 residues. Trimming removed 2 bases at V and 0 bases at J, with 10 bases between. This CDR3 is CAWSSGSANTGELFF. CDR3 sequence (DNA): TGTGCCTGGAGTTCCGGGTCAGCGAACACCGGGGAGCTGTTTTTT.

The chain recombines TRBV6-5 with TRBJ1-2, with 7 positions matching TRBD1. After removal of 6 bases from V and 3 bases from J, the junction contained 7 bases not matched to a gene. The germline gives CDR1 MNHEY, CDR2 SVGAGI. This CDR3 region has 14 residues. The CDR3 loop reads CASSPGGTHYGYTF. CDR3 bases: TGTGCCAGCAGCCCAGGGGGGACCCACTATGGCTACACCTTC.

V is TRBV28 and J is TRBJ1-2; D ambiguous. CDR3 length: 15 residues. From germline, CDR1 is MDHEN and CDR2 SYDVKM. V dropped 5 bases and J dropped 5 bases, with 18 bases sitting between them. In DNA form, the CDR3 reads TGTGCCAGCAGTCCCCCCGAGCGGCGATATTATGGCTACACCTTC. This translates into CASSPPERRYYGYTF.

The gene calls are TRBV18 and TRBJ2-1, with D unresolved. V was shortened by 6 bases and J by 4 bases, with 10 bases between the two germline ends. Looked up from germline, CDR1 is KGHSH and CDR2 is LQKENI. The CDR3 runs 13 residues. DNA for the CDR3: TGTGCCAGCTCCGAGACAAATTACAATGAGCAGTTCTTC. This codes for CASSETNYNEQFF.

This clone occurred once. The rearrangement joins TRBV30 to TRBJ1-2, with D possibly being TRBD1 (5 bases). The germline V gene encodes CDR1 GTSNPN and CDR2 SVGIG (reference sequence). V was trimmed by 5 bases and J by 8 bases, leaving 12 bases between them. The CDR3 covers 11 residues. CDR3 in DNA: TGTGCCTGGGACCAGGGATTCGGCTACACCTTC. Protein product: CAWDQGFGYTF.

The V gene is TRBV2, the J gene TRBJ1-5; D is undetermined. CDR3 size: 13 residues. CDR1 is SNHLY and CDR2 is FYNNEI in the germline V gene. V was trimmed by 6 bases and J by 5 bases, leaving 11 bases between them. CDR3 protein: CASSTFEDQPQHF. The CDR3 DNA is TGTGCCAGCAGCACATTTGAGGATCAGCCCCAGCATTTT.

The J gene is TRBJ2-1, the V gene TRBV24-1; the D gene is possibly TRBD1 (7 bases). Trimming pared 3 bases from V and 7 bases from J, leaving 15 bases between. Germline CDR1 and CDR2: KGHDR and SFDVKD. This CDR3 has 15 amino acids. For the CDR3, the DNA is TGTGCCACCAGTGATGAGGCAGGGGGGATGAATGAGCAGTTCTTC. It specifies CATSDEAGGMNEQFF.

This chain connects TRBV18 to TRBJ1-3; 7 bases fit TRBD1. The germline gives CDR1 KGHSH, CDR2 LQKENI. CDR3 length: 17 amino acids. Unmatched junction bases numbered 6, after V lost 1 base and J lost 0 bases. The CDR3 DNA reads TGTGCCAGCTCACCACGCCGACAGGGCCTCTCTGGAAACACCATATATTTT. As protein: CASSPRRQGLSGNTIYF.

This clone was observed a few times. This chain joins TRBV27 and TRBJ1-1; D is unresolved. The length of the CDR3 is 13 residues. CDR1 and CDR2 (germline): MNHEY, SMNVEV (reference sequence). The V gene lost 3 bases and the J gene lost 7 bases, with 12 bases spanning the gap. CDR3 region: CASSLLAGLEAFF. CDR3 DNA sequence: TGTGCCAGCAGTTTGTTGGCTGGTCTTGAAGCTTTCTTT.

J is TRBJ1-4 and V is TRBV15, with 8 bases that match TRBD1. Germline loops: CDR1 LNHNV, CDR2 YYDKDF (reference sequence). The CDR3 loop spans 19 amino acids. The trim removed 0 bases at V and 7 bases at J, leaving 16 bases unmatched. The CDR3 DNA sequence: TGTGCCACCAGCAGAGAAGTGGGAAACCGGACAGGGCAAGTTGAAAAACTGTTTTTT. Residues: CATSREVGNRTGQVEKLFF.

For the CDR3, the DNA is TGCGCCAGCAGCTTGGGGGGACAGGGATCCACAGATACGCAGTATTTT. It specifies CASSLGGQGSTDTQYF. The chain links TRBV5-1 to TRBJ2-3; 9 bases fit TRBD1. The CDR3 runs 16 residues. Germline V gene lookup returns CDR1 SGHRS and CDR2 YFSETQ. With V trimmed by 0 bases and J by 2 bases, 4 bases remained unmatched.

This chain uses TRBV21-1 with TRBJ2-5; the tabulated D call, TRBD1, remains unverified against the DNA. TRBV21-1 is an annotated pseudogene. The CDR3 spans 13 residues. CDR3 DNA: TGTGCCAGCAGTCCTCAGGGGGTTGAGACCCAGTACTTC. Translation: CASSPQGVETQYF.